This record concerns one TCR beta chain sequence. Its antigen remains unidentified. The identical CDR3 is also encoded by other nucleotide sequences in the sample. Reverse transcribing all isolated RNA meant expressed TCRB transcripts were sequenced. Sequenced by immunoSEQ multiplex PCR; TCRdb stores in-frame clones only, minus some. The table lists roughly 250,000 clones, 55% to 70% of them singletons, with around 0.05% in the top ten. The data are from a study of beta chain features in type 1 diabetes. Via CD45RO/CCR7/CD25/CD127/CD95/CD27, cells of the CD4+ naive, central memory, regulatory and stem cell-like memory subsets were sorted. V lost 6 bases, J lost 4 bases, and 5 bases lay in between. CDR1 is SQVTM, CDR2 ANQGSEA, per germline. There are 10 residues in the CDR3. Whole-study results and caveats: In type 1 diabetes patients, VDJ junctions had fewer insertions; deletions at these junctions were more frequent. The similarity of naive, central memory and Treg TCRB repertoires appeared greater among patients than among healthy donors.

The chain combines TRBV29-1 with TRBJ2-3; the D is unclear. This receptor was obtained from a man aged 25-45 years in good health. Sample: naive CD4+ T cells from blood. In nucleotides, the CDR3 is TGCAGCGTCGGCGCAGATACGCAGTATTTT. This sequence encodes CSVGADTQYF.